This T cell receptor beta chain appears in the sequencing data of a study of blood T cell repertoires in COVID-19. Study overall: Acute and convalescent COVID-19 samples came from the United States, Italy and Spain. Sources were T cells, B-cell-depleted T cells, or PBMCs; the material itself was cDNA or gDNA.

Study processing details: It was from reference gene primer amplification that nucleated cell counts were estimated. Sequenced by immunoSEQ multiplex PCR; TCRdb stores in-frame clones only, minus some. Clone size and V and J calls were adopted from that table, with D and trimming inferred from the DNA. The data contain around 190,000 clones, around 85% of them singletons. Germline V gene lookup returns CDR1 MNHEY and CDR2 SMNVEV (reference sequence). This CDR3 is 15 amino acids long. Unmatched junction bases numbered 5, after V lost 2 bases and J lost 3 bases. This receptor was taken from a man in his forties or fifties with active or convalescent COVID-19. The chain is built from TRBV27 and TRBJ2-7; 9 bases map to TRBD1. Sequencing was performed on peripheral blood. CDR3 bases: TGTGCCAGCAGTTTAGCCGGGACAGGGATCTACGAGCAGTACTTC. This sequence encodes CASSLAGTGIYEQYF.